This T cell receptor beta chain was obtained from a study of cytomegalovirus exposure and HLA in healthy donors. Study-wide points: Most of the TCR beta V segments (in an earlier analysis) were productive either about 87% or about 30% of the time.

With 5 bases removed from V and 8 bases from J, the gap between germline ends came to 18 bases. Germline-derived CDR1 and CDR2 are MNHNS and SASEGT. This CDR3 has 15 amino acids. 60 Vbeta and 13 Jbeta primers were used in PCR. How the authors handled the data: In a later analysis, the count reached tens of millions of unique TCR beta chains, with around 10 million shared. This table comes from immunoSEQ multiplex PCR, and its TCRdb copy is limited to in-frame clones, with some not included. The DNA was the basis for D and trimming; V, J and clone size are from that table. The sample lists 150,000 to 200,000 clones, 80% to 85% occurring once. Remarks on this clone: The antigen is not known.

This chain connects TRBV6-1 to TRBJ1-4, with D maybe TRBD1 (5 bases). What was sequenced was PBMCs. The source of this sequence is a man aged 50 to 59 in good health and CMV-seronegative. CDR3 in amino acids: CASSQDRAGNEKLFF. For the CDR3, the DNA is TGTGCCAGCAGTCAAGACCGCGCAGGGAACGAAAAACTGTTTTTT.